Detailed here is one T cell receptor beta chain. What it binds is not known. Only in-frame clones appear in the TCRdb table, and some are missing; sequencing was by immunoSEQ multiplex PCR. Of hundreds of thousands of clones listed, about 95% are singletons. This sample is drawn from a study of shared clonotypes between healthy human individuals. Whole-study context: Three CD4 naive, three CD4 memory, two CD8 naive and one CD8 memory plate were used per donor. Whole-study findings and limits: Sequencing depth was a factor that was expected to affect clonotype sharing among donors.

CD8 cells classed as naive were CD45RO-negative and positively selected for CCR7, excluding terminally differentiated effector memory CD45RA+ cells. Donors comprised healthy HIV-negative adults lacking recent acute infections or vaccinations. Every contributor of samples was a Caucasian grown-up residing in Nashville, Tennessee. Germline V gene lookup returns CDR1 SEHNR and CDR2 FQNEAQ (reference sequence). The CDR3 runs to 14 residues. V lost 3 bases to trimming and J lost 7 bases, with 16 bases between them. This chain connects TRBV7-9 to TRBJ2-7; D not resolved. The clonotype was recovered from a woman aged 30 to 39 in good health. The sequencing sample was made of naive CD8+ T cells sorted from blood. The CDR3 loop reads CASSFTFSMVEQYF. The CDR3 region has the DNA TGTGCCAGCAGCTTTACTTTCTCGATGGTTGAGCAGTACTTC.